What follows is one TCR beta chain and its context. Its antigen is as yet unknown. This record belongs to a study of T cell responses to AZD1222 COVID-19 vaccine. Overall study results and limits: Spike-specific TCR breadth and depth were elevated following two AZD1222 doses.

Germline lookup yields CDR1 SGHNT and CDR2 YYREEE (reference sequence). The V gene lost 0 bases and the J gene lost 5 bases, with 23 bases spanning the gap. The CDR3 runs 18 residues. Sequencing was performed with immunoSEQ multiplex PCR; in TCRdb, only in-frame clones are kept and a portion is missing. The sample consists of about 140,000 clones, roughly 90% of them appearing once. This specimen consisted of peripheral blood, obtained 28 days after the second AZD1222 dose. V and J are TRBV5-4 and TRBJ2-5, with a weak D call TRBD2 (6 bases). The receptor's source is an adult who received the AZD1222 COVID-19 vaccine. CDR3 loop: CASSLASGSKAFKETQYF. Written as DNA, the CDR3 is TGTGCCAGCAGCTTGGCAAGCGGGTCCAAAGCCTTTAAGGAGACCCAGTACTTC. The full variable domain, its missing parts supplied by reference TRBV5-4 and TRBJ2-5, is ETGVTQSPTHLIKTRGQQVTLRCSSQSGHNTVSWYQQALGQGPQFIFQYYREEENGRGNFPPRFSGLQFPNYSSELNVNALELDDSALYLCASSLASGSKAFKETQYFGPGTRLLVL.